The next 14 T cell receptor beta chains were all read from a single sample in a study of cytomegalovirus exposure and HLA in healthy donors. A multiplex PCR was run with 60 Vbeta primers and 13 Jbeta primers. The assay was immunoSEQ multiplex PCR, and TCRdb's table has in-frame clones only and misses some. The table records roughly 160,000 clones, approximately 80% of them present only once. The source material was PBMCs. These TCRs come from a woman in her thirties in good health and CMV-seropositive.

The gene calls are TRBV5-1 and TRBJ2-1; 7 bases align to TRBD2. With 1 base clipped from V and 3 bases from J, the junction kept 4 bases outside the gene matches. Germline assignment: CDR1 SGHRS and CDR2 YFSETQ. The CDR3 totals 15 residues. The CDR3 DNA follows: TGCGCCAGCAGCTTGAGAGCGGGGAGCTACAATGAGCAGTTCTTC. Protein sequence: CASSLRAGSYNEQFF.

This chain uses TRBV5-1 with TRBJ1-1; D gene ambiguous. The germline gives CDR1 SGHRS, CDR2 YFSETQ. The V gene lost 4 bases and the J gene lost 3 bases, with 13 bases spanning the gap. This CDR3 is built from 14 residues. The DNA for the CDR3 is TGCGCCAGCAGCCCCTCGGGGATCCACACTGAAGCTTTCTTT. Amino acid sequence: CASSPSGIHTEAFF.

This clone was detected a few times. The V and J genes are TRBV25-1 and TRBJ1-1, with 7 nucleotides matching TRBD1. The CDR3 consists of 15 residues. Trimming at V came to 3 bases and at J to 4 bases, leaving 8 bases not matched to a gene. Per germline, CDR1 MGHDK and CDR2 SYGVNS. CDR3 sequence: CASSELQGRSTEAFF. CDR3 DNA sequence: TGTGCCAGCAGTGAGCTACAGGGGAGGAGCACTGAAGCTTTCTTT. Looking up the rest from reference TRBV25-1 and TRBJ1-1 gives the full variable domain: EADIYQTPRYLVIGTGKKITLECSQTMGHDKMYWYQQDPGMELHLIHYSYGVNSTEKGDLSSESTVSRIRTEHFPLTLESARPSHTSQYLCASSELQGRSTEAFFGQGTRLTVV.

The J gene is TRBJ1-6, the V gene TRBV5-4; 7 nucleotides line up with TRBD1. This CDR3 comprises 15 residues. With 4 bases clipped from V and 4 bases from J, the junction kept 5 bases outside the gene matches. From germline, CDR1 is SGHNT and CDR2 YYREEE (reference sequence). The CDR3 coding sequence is TGTGCCAGCAGCCACCGGGACAGTTATAATTCACCCCTCCACTTT. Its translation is CASSHRDSYNSPLHF.

In DNA, the CDR3 is TGTGCCAGCAGCTTGTCAGGATATGGCTACACCTTC. It codes for CASSLSGYGYTF. The chain couples TRBV5-4 to TRBJ1-2; D is unresolved. The CDR3 totals 12 residues. V shed 1 base and J shed 5 bases, with 6 bases lying between them. The germline gives CDR1 SGHNT, CDR2 YYREEE (reference sequence).

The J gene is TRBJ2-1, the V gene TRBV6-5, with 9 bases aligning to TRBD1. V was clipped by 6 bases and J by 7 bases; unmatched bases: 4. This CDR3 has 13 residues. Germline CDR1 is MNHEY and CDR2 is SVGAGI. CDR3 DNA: TGTGCCAGCAGCCGGACAGGGGCGAATGAGCAGTTCTTC. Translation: CASSRTGANEQFF.

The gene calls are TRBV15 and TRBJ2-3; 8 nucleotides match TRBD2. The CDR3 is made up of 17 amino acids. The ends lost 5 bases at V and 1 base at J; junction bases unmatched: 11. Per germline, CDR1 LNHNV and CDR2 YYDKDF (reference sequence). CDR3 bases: TGTGCCACCAGCGGCGGGTCGGGTAGCGGGGGCACAGATACGCAGTATTTT. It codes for CATSGGSGSGGTDTQYF.

The CDR3 region has the DNA TGTGCCAGCTCACCACGGCTAGCGGGGGAGAGCTCCTACAATGAGCAGTTCTTC. Translation: CASSPRLAGESSYNEQFF. J is TRBJ2-1 and V is TRBV18, with 10 nucleotides matching TRBD2. V dropped 1 base and J dropped 0; count of bases not matched to a gene: 6. The CDR3 covers 18 residues. Germline V gives CDR1 KGHSH, CDR2 LQKENI.

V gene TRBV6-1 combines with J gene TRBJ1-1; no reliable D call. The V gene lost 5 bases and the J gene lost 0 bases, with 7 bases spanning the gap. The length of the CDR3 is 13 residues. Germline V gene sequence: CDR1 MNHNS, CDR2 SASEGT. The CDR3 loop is CASSLQLNTEAFF. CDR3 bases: TGTGCCAGCAGTCTACAGCTGAACACTGAAGCTTTCTTT.

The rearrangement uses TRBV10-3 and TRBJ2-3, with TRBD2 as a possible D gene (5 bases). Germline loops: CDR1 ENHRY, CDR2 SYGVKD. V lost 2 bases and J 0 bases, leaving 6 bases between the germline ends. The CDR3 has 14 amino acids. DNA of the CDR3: TGTGCCATCAGTGAGGGACTGAGCACAGATACGCAGTATTTT. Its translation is CAISEGLSTDTQYF.

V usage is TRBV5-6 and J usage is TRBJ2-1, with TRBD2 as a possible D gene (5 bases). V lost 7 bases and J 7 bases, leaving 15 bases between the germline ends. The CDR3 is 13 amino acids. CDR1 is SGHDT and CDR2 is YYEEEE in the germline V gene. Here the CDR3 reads CASRRRAANEQFF. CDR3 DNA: TGTGCCAGCCGGCGAAGAGCGGCGAATGAGCAGTTCTTC.

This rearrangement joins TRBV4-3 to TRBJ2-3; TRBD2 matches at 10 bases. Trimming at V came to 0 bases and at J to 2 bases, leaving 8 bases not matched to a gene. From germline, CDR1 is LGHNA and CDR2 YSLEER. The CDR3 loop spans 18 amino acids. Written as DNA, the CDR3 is TGCGCCAGCAGCCAAGATACGGGTAGCGGGGGGTACACAGATACGCAGTATTTT. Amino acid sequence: CASSQDTGSGGYTDTQYF.

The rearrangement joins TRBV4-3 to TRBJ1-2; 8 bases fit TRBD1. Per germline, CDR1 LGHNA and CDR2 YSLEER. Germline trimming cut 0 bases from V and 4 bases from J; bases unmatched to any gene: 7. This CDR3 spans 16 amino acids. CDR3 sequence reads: CASSQDNTGGVYGYTF. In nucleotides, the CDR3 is TGCGCCAGCAGCCAAGATAACACAGGGGGAGTCTATGGCTACACCTTC.

CDR3 in amino acids: CASSLKPYEQYF. The CDR3 nucleotides read TGTGCCAGCAGCCTCAAGCCCTACGAGCAGTACTTC. The chain recombines TRBV7-6 with TRBJ2-7; no definite D call. The V gene lost 5 bases and the J gene lost 2 bases, with 7 bases spanning the gap. This CDR3 has 12 residues. CDR1 is SGHVS and CDR2 is FNYEAQ in the germline V gene.